The T cell receptor (beta chain) described here comes from a study of T cell repertoires in cytomegalovirus infection. Background on the study: CMV epitopes that were recently identified and HLA-C-restricted were used alongside well-studied HLA-B-restricted ones. Indications came from public TCR beta signatures; they pointed to CMV infection and to a matching HLA type. Whole-study results and caveats: HLA-C-restricted, CMV-specific TCR beta clonotypes were dominant ex vivo. Of the TCR beta families, the public ones yielded a cumulative frequency that identified carriers of CMV plus the relevant HLA.

J gave up 4 bases and V 1 base, and 0 bases lay outside the gene matches. Germline V gene lookup returns CDR1 SGHVS and CDR2 FNYEAQ. The CDR3 spans 14 residues. MiXCR was run by TCRdb on the reads, yielding one entry per CDR3 protein. The sample lists hundreds of thousands of distinct CDR3 sequences, 31% seen once, with over 12% in the top ten. This clonotype has more than one count but fewer than ten. The antigen remains unidentified. This clonotype was sampled from a human donor in good health (CMV status not recorded). Some clones in this sample may be carry-over from other donors' samples. Here the sequenced sample was cultured CD8+ T cells from PBMCs, taken from culture after CMV antigen stimulation. V usage is TRBV7-6 and J usage is TRBJ2-2; 7 nucleotides match TRBD1. The CDR3 sequence: CASSLGDSTGELFF. The CDR3 DNA follows: TGTGCCAGCAGCTTAGGGGACAGCACCGGGGAGCTGTTTTTT. The full variable domain, with the rest looked up from reference TRBV7-6 and TRBJ2-2, is GAGVSQSPRYKVTKRGQDVALRCDPISGHVSLYWYRQALGQGPEFLTYFNYEAQQDKSGLPNDRFSAERPEGSISTLTIQRTEQRDSAMYRCASSLGDSTGELFFGEGSRLTVL.